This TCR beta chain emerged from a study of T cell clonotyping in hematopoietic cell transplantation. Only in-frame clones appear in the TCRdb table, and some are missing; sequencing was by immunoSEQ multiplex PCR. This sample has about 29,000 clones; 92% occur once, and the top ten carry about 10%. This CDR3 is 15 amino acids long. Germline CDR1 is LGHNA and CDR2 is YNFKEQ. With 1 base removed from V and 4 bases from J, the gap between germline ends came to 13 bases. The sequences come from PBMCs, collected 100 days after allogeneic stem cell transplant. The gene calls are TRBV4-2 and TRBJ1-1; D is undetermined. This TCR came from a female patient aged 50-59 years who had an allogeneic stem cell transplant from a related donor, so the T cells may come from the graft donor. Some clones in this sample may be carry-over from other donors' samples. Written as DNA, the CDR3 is TGTGCCAGCAGCCAAGGGGTGGTCGGTGTCACTGAAGCTTTCTTT. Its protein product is CASSQGVVGVTEAFF.